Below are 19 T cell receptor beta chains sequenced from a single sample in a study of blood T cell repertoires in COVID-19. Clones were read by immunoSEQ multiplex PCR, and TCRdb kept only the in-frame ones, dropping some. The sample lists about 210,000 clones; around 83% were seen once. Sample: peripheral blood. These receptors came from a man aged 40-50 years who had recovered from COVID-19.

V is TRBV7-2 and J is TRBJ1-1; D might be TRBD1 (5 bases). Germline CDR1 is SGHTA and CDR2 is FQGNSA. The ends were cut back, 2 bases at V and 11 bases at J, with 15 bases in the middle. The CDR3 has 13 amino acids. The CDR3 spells CASSLIFRAAAFF. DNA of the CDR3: TGTGCCAGCAGCTTAATCTTCAGGGCTGCGGCTTTCTTT.

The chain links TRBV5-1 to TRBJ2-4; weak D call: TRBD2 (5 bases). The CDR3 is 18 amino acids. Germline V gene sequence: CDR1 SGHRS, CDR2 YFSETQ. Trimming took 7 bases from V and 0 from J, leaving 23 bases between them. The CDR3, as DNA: TGCGCCAGCGGGTTGGTCCCGACCGGGGATATAGCCAAAAACATTCAGTACTTC. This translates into CASGLVPTGDIAKNIQYF.

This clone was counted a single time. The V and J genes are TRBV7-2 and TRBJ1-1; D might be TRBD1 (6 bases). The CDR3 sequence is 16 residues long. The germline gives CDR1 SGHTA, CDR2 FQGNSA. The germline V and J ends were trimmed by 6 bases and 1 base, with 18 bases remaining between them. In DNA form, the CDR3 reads TGTGCCAGCAGGGGGGGGAGGGGGGGTAGGAACACTGAAGCTTTCTTT. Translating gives CASRGGRGGRNTEAFF.

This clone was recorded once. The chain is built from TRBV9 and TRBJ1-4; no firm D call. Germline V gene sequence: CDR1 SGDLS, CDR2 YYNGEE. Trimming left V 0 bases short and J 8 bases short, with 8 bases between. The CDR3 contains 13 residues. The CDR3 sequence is CASSVDGGEKLFF. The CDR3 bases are TGTGCCAGCAGCGTAGATGGAGGAGAAAAACTGTTTTTT.

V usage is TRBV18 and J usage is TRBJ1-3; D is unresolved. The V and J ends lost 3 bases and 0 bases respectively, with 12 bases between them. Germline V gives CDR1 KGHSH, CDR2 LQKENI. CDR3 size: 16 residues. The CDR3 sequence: CASSPGNLISGNTIYF. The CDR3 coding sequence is TGTGCCAGCTCACCCGGGAACCTAATCTCTGGAAACACCATATATTTT.

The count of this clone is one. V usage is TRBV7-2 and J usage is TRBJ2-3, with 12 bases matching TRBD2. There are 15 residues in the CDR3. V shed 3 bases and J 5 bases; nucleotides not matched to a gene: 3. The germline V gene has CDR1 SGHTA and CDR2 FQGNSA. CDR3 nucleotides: TGTGCCAGCAGCTTGACTAGCGGGGGAGGAGATACGCAGTATTTT. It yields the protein CASSLTSGGGDTQYF.

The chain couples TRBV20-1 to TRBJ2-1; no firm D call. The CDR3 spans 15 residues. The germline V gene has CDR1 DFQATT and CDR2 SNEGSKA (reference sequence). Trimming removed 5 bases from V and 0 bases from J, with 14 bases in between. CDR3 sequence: CSAGGGPNSYNEQFF. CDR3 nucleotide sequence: TGCAGTGCTGGTGGCGGTCCGAACTCCTACAATGAGCAGTTCTTC.

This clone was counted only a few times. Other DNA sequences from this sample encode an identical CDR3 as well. CDR3 bases: TGCGCCAGCAGCTTGGAGGGACAGGGCTATGGCTACACCTTC. The encoded protein is CASSLEGQGYGYTF. V gene TRBV5-1 combines with J gene TRBJ1-2; TRBD1 agrees at 9 bases. V lost 0 bases to trimming and J lost 4 bases; unmatched junction nucleotides: 1. CDR1 and CDR2 from the germline V gene are SGHRS and YFSETQ. The CDR3 has 14 amino acids.

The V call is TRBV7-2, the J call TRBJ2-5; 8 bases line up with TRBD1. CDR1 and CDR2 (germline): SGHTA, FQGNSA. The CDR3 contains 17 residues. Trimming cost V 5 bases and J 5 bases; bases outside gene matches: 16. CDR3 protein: CASSLRLLSTGGETQYF. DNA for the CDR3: TGTGCCAGCAGCCTCCGGCTTCTTTCAACAGGGGGGGAGACCCAGTACTTC.

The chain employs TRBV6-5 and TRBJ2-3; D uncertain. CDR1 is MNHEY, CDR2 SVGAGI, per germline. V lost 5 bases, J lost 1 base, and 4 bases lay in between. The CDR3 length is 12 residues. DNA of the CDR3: TGTGCCAGCAGTCAGGGCACAGATACGCAGTATTTT. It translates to CASSQGTDTQYF.

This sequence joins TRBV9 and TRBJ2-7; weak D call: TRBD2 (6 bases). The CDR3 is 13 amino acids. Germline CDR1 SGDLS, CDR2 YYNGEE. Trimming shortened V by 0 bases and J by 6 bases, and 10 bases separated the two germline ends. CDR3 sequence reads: CASSVAGVGEQYF. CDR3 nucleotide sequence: TGTGCCAGCAGCGTAGCGGGAGTAGGCGAGCAGTACTTC.

This chain's CDR3 is CASSHQRGLDTEAFF. Written as DNA, the CDR3 is TGCGCCAGCAGCCACCAAAGAGGGCTGGACACTGAAGCTTTCTTT. The chain has TRBV4-3 and TRBJ1-1; D unclear. There are 15 residues in the CDR3. The V and J ends lost 3 bases and 3 bases respectively, with 14 bases between them. CDR1 and CDR2 (germline): LGHNA, YSLEER.

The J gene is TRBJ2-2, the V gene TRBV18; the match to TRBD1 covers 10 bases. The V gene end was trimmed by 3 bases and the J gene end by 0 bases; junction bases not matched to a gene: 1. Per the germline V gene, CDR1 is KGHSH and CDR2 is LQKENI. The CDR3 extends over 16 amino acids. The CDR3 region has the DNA TGTGCCAGCTCACCTGGGACAGGGGCGAACACCGGGGAGCTGTTTTTT. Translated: CASSPGTGANTGELFF.

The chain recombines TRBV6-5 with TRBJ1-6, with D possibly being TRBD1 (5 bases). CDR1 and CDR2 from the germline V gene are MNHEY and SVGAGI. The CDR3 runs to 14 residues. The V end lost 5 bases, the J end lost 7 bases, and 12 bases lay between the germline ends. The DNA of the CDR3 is TGTGCCAGCAGTCCCGGGGCGGGGAATTCACCCCTCCACTTT. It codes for CASSPGAGNSPLHF.

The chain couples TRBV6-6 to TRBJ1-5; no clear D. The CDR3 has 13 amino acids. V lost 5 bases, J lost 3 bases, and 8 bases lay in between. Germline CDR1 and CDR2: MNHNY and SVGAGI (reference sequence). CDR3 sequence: CASSQRDNQPQHF. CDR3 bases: TGTGCCAGCAGTCAACGGGACAATCAGCCCCAGCATTTT.

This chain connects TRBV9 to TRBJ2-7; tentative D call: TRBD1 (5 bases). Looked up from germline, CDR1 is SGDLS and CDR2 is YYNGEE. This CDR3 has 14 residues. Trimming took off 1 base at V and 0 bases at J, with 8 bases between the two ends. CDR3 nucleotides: TGTGCCAGCAGCGTACAAGGGGTCTCCTACGAGCAGTACTTC. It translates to CASSVQGVSYEQYF.

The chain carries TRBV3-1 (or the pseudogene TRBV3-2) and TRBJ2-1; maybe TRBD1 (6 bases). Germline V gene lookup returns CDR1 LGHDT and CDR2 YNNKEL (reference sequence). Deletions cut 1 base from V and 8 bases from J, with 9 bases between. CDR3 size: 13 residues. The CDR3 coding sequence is TGTGCCAGCAGCCAAGTACAGGGCTATGAGCAGTTCTTC. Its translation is CASSQVQGYEQFF.

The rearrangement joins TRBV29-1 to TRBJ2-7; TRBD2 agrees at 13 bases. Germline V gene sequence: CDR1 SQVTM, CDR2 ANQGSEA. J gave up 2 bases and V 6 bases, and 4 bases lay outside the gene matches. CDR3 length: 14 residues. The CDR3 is CSVRLAGGPYEQYF. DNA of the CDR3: TGCAGCGTCAGACTAGCGGGGGGTCCCTACGAGCAGTACTTC.

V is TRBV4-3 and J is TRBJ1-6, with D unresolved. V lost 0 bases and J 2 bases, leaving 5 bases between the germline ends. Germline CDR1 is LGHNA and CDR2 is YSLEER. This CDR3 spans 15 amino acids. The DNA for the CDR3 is TGCGCCAGCAGCCAAGATGTTACCTATAATTCACCCCTCCACTTT. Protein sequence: CASSQDVTYNSPLHF.